These 24 T cell receptor beta chains were sequenced from one sample in a study of tumor and adjacent non-tumor tissue in lung cancer. No cell sorting was done before RNA was extracted from the tissue. A modified ARM-PCR protocol with three rounds of nested PCR amplified TCRbeta. MiXCR, run by TCRdb on the multiplex PCR reads, gives a single entry per CDR3 protein. Seen here are around 120,000 distinct CDR3 sequences, 66% observed once, and the top ten hold 9.5% to 15%. The sequenced material came from lung tumor tissue. These receptors were obtained from a man aged 25 to 45 with non-small cell lung cancer.

A note on this clonotype: This sequence may be a read error, since a much larger clone differs from it by one base. The chain combines TRBV6-2 or TRBV6-3 with TRBJ1-5; weak D call: TRBD1 (6 bases). The last part of the DNA fits TRBJ2-3 better; the J call may be wrong. Per germline, CDR1 MNHEY and CDR2 SVGEGT. The CDR3 runs to 14 residues. CDR3 loop: CASRTLQGHQPQYF. The CDR3 coding sequence is TGTGCCAGCAGGACCCTACAGGGACATCAGCCCCAGTATTTT.

Of note for this clonotype: A much larger clone differs by one base, so this may be a read error. The genes are TRBV6-1 and TRBJ2-7; possible D gene TRBD1, 5 bases. The germline V gene encodes CDR1 MNHNS and CDR2 SASEGT. V was pared by 1 base and J by 8 bases, with 15 bases between. CDR3 length equals 14 residues. The CDR3 sequence: CASSEVTARNKQYF. In DNA form, the CDR3 reads TGTGCCAGCAGTGAAGTGACAGCCAGGAACAAGCAGTACTTC.

Worth noting for this clonotype: A much more abundant neighbour one base away suggests this may be a read error. This chain uses TRBV6-1 with TRBJ2-3; perhaps TRBD1 as D (6 bases). The CDR3 is made up of 15 amino acids. The germline V and J ends were trimmed by 2 bases and 4 bases, with 13 bases remaining between them. The V gene's germline CDR1 is MNHNS and CDR2 SASEGT. This CDR3 is CASSELGANSDTQYF. CDR3 DNA: TGTGCCAGCAGTGAACTGGGGGCGAACTCAGATACGCAGTATTTT.

Comment on this clonotype: A much larger clone is a single base away; this may be a read error. The rearrangement joins TRBV12-3 or TRBV12-4 to TRBJ1-2; D is uncertain. This CDR3 is 12 amino acids long. V lost 5 bases and J 5 bases, leaving 9 bases between the germline ends. CDR3: CASSIARYGYTF. The DNA for the CDR3 is TGTGCCAGCAGTATCGCGCGTTATGGCTACACCTTC.

To note about this clonotype: A much larger clone is a single base away; this may be a read error. The rearrangement uses TRBV12-3 or TRBV12-4 and TRBJ1-6; D is unclear. The CDR3 sequence is 14 residues long. As DNA, the CDR3 is TGTGCCAACAGTTTCCCTCCCCTGTCTTCACCCCTCCACTTT. Translating gives CANSFPPLSSPLHF.

Many counts were recorded for this clonotype. The gene calls are TRBV5-5 and TRBJ2-2; TRBD1 aligns across 10 bases. Germline trimming cut 0 bases from V and 6 bases from J; bases unmatched to any gene: 2. The CDR3 spans 15 residues. The germline V gene encodes CDR1 SGHKS and CDR2 YYEKEE (reference sequence). The CDR3 spells CASSLEGTGAGELFF. The CDR3 DNA reads TGTGCCAGCAGCTTGGAGGGGACAGGGGCCGGGGAGCTGTTTTTT.

This clonotype was counted many times. The J gene is TRBJ2-5, the V gene TRBV5-6; 8 bases align to TRBD1. Unmatched junction bases numbered 3, after V lost 2 bases and J lost 9 bases. This CDR3 spans 12 amino acids. The germline gives CDR1 SGHDT, CDR2 YYEEEE. The CDR3 spells CASSLTGGAQYF. As DNA, the CDR3 is TGTGCCAGCAGCTTAACAGGGGGAGCCCAGTACTTC.

Concerning this clonotype: A junction boundary mismatches the germline segment, possibly from a read error. This chain links TRBV29-1 with TRBJ1-2; D might be TRBD1 (6 bases). Germline V gene lookup returns CDR1 SQVTM and CDR2 ANQGSEA. This CDR3 has 15 residues. The CDR3 sequence is CSVDMAGAILGGYNF. The CDR3 nucleotides read TGCAGCGTTGATATGGCAGGGGCGATCCTGGGAGGCTACAATTTC.

This clonotype has a count of ten or more. The chain carries TRBV6-2 or TRBV6-3 and TRBJ2-2, with D perhaps TRBD1 (6 bases). V shed 5 bases and J shed 2 bases, with 12 bases lying between them. The germline V gene encodes CDR1 MNHEY and CDR2 SVGEGT. This CDR3 contains 15 residues. The CDR3 reads CASSDPGHNTGELFF. The CDR3 coding sequence is TGTGCCAGCAGTGACCCGGGACACAACACCGGGGAGCTGTTTTTT.

As regards this clonotype: Mismatch with germline at one junction end may stem from a read error. The DNA of the CDR3 is TGTGCCAGCAACTTAAGTGTCTATGGCTACACCTTC. Residues: CASNLSVYGYTF. The J gene is TRBJ1-2, the V gene TRBV11-2, with D uncertain. Germline V gene lookup returns CDR1 SGHAT and CDR2 FQNNGV. The CDR3 runs 12 residues.

The chain combines TRBV20-1 with TRBJ2-1; D possibly uses TRBD1 or TRBD2 (6 bases each). The ends were cut back, 4 bases at V and 3 bases at J, with 22 bases in the middle. The CDR3 totals 17 residues. Germline-derived CDR1 and CDR2 are DFQATT and SNEGSKA (reference sequence). As DNA, the CDR3 is TGCAGTGCTAAACCCCGTTGGACCGGGGGCTACTACAATGAGCAGTTCTTC. Amino acid sequence: CSAKPRWTGGYYNEQFF.

On this clonotype itself: Since no conserved phenylalanine or tryptophan closes the CDR3, a read error is the likely cause. The rearrangement joins TRBV5-1 to TRBJ1-1; no clear D. The CDR3 totals 13 residues. From germline, CDR1 is SGHRS and CDR2 YFSETQ. V shed 1 base and J shed 7 bases, with 11 bases lying between them. In DNA, the CDR3 is TGCGCCAGCAGCTTGACGGGTAGCGATGAAGCTTTCTCT. It encodes CASSLTGSDEAFS.

Comment on this clonotype: One base away lies a much larger clone, so this may be a sequencing read error. The J gene is TRBJ2-1, the V gene TRBV20-1; D gene ambiguous. V gave up 5 bases and J gave up 6 bases, with 11 bases separating them. CDR1 is DFQATT and CDR2 is SNEGSKA in the germline V gene (reference sequence). The CDR3 has 12 residues. This CDR3 is CSAHVSLNEQFF. The CDR3 DNA follows: TGCAGTGCTCATGTCAGCCTCAATGAGCAGTTCTTC.

This clonotype has just a few counts. Because the CDR3 is missing its conserved closing phenylalanine or tryptophan, this is likely a read error. The rearrangement uses TRBV20-1 and TRBJ2-3, with TRBD2 identical over 9 bases. The CDR3 runs to 17 residues. CDR1 and CDR2 from the germline V gene are DFQATT and SNEGSKA (reference sequence). After removal of 2 bases from V and 5 bases from J, the junction contained 14 bases not matched to a gene. The CDR3 DNA sequence: TGCAGTGCTAGATCCAATTTAGGATTAGCGGGAGTAGATACGCAGTATCTT. It translates to CSARSNLGLAGVDTQYL.

As regards this clonotype: A single base separates this from a much larger clone, so it may be a read error. The chain combines TRBV6-5 with TRBJ2-7, with 11 bases fitting TRBD1. CDR1 MNHEY and CDR2 SVGAGI come from the germline V gene. The CDR3 contains 16 residues. The CDR3 nucleotides are TGTGTCAGCAGTTACTCGAGGACAGGGGGCCACTACGAGCAGTACTTC. Translation: CVSSYSRTGGHYEQYF.

As for this clonotype: At one end the junction does not follow the germline gene, possibly because of a read error. This chain connects TRBV6-4 to TRBJ2-2, with TRBD2 identical over 10 bases. The CDR3 runs to 15 residues. CDR1 and CDR2 (germline): MRHNA, SNTAGT. The CDR3 here is CTSSWTSGNTGELFF. The DNA for the CDR3 is TGTACCAGCAGTTGGACTAGCGGAAACACCGGGGAGCTGTTTTTT.

Comment on this clonotype: This may arise from a read error, as a much more abundant clone is one base away. The chain has TRBV12-3 or TRBV12-4 and TRBJ1-1; D gene ambiguous. This CDR3 spans 13 amino acids. CDR3 DNA sequence: TGTGCCAGCGGTTTATTGCTGAACACTGAAGCTTTCTTT. It yields the protein CASGLLLNTEAFF.

The gene calls are TRBV4-1 and TRBJ2-5; D gene uncertain. The CDR3 extends over 15 amino acids. Germline V gene data show CDR1 as MGHRA and CDR2 as YSYEKL. In DNA, the CDR3 is TGCGTCAACAGCCAAGACTCGGGTCTAAGAGAGACCCAGTACTTC. Translating it yields CVNSQDSGLRETQYF.

The J gene is TRBJ2-5, the V gene TRBV6-5, with 12 nucleotides matching TRBD2. V trimming: 5 bases; J trimming: 13 bases; junction bases outside the gene matches: 8. CDR3 length: 13 residues. Germline values: CDR1 MNHEY, CDR2 SVGAGI. In nucleotides, the CDR3 is TGTGCCAGCAGTCTTGGACTAGCGGGACCTATGTACTTC. The encoded protein is CASSLGLAGPMYF.

Notes on this clonotype: The junction departs from the called germline gene at one end, perhaps through a read error. The CDR3 region has the DNA TGTGCCAGCAGTACAGACGGACTAGCGGGGGGCAAGAACACCGGGGAGCTGTTTTTC. The encoded protein is CASSTDGLAGGKNTGELFF. The chain combines TRBV6-2 or TRBV6-3 with TRBJ2-2; 14 bases align to TRBD2. Per the germline V gene, CDR1 is MNHEY and CDR2 is SVGEGT. CDR3 size: 19 residues.

V and J are TRBV4-1 and TRBJ1-5; D is ambiguous. This CDR3 has 15 amino acids. The germline V gene encodes CDR1 MGHRA and CDR2 YSYEKL. The DNA for the CDR3 is TGCTCCAACAGCCAAGCAACCAGTAGCAATCAGCCCCAGCATTTT. The encoded protein is CSNSQATSSNQPQHF.

As to this clonotype: An end of the junction does not agree with germline; a read error may underlie this. The chain carries TRBV29-1 and TRBJ2-5; 8 bases fit TRBD2. CDR1 and CDR2 (germline): SQVTM, ANQGSEA. CDR3 length equals 14 residues. This CDR3 is CSVVSGIRLETLYF. The DNA for the CDR3 is TGCAGCGTTGTTAGCGGGATACGACTCGAGACCCTGTACTTC.

A note on this clonotype: A much larger clone differs from this one at a single base, so this may be a read error. V usage is TRBV7-2 and J usage is TRBJ2-4; D call uncertain. The CDR3 contains 14 residues. Germline-derived CDR1 and CDR2 are SGHTA and FQGNSA. The CDR3 DNA reads TGTGCCAGCAACTTAGAGGATAATCAAAACATTCAGTACTTC. This translates into CASNLEDNQNIQYF. The full variable domain, completed using reference TRBV7-2 and TRBJ2-4, is GAGVSQSPSNKVTEKGKDVELRCDPISGHTALYWYRQSLGQGLEFLIYFQGNSAPDKSGLPSDRFSAERTGGSVSTLTIQRTQQEDSAVYLCASNLEDNQNIQYFGAGTRLSVL.

A note on this clonotype: A much larger clone differs by one base, so this may be a read error. The conserved phenylalanine or tryptophan normally closing the CDR3 is absent here, so this likely arose from a read error. This rearrangement joins TRBV6-1 to TRBJ1-1; 7 nucleotides match TRBD1. The CDR3 is 16 amino acids. Germline V gives CDR1 MNHNS, CDR2 SASEGT. After removal of 4 bases from V and 1 base from J, the junction contained 9 bases not matched to a gene. The CDR3 loop is CASSATGRVGNTEAFL. CDR3 DNA sequence: TGTGCCAGCAGTGCGACAGGGAGGGTTGGGAACACTGAAGCTTTCCTT.